These 22 T cell receptor beta chains were all obtained from the same sample, sequenced in a study of T cells in Graves' hyperthyroidism and ophthalmopathy. Amplified TCR beta CDR3 regions came from RNA transcripts. The TCR CDR3 was amplified in a first-round RT-PCR using the HTBI primer set. MiXCR was run by TCRdb on the multiplex PCR reads, yielding one entry per CDR3 protein. Of 500,000 to 600,000 distinct CDR3 sequences in the sample, 16% were seen once. The sequenced material came from blood. All receptors come from a woman between 18 and 29 years old with Graves' hyperthyroidism.

This clonotype was detected ten times or more. The chain is built from TRBV6-1 and TRBJ2-7; 8 nucleotides align to TRBD1. Germline V gene data show CDR1 as MNHNS and CDR2 as SASEGT. The CDR3 length is 16 residues. The J segment lost 4 bases and the V segment lost 4 bases, leaving 12 bases of the junction unmatched. The CDR3 spells CASSAVRQGRRYEQYF. The CDR3 DNA sequence: TGTGCCAGCAGTGCAGTAAGACAGGGGAGAAGGTACGAGCAGTACTTC.

This clonotype occurred many times. This chain links TRBV2 with TRBJ1-2; D perhaps matches TRBD1 (5 bases). Germline CDR1 is SNHLY and CDR2 is FYNNEI. CDR3 length: 16 residues. The germline V and J ends were trimmed by 2 bases and 0 bases, with 13 bases remaining between them. The CDR3 sequence: CASSEWGTSANYGYTF. The CDR3 coding sequence is TGTGCCAGCAGTGAATGGGGCACTTCAGCTAACTATGGCTACACCTTC. Based on the CDR3 plus reference TRBV2 and TRBJ1-2, the full variable domain is EPEVTQTPSHQVTQMGQEVILRCVPISNHLYFYWYRQILGQKVEFLVSFYNNEISEKSEIFDDQFSVERPDGSNFTLKIRSTKLEDSAMYFCASSEWGTSANYGYTFGSGTRLTVV.

The chain joins TRBV15 to TRBJ2-7; D unresolved. Germline assignment: CDR1 LNHNV and CDR2 YYDKDF (reference sequence). V was trimmed by 0 bases and J by 3 bases, leaving 12 bases between them. The CDR3 has 15 residues. CDR3 protein: CATSRDRGSGYEQYF. The CDR3 bases are TGTGCCACCAGCAGAGATCGTGGATCGGGCTACGAGCAGTACTTC.

This CDR3 reads CASSTQGSGANVLTF. CDR3 coding DNA: TGCGCCAGCAGCACTCAGGGCTCTGGGGCCAACGTCCTGACTTTC. This chain links TRBV5-1 with TRBJ2-6; D may be TRBD1 (5 bases). Deletions cut 4 bases from V and 0 bases from J, with 8 bases between. The CDR3 length is 15 residues. CDR1 is SGHRS, CDR2 YFSETQ, per germline.

The chain combines TRBV27 with TRBJ2-7; perhaps TRBD2 as D (6 bases). V dropped 7 bases and J dropped 2 bases, with 15 bases sitting between them. Looked up from germline, CDR1 is MNHEY and CDR2 is SMNVEV (reference sequence). CDR3 length: 14 residues. CDR3 sequence reads: CASKRGGGTYEQYF. CDR3 DNA: TGTGCCAGCAAACGGGGTGGCGGGACCTACGAGCAGTACTTC.

J is TRBJ2-2 and V is TRBV12-3 or TRBV12-4, with TRBD2 matching 12 bases. Trimming cost V 3 bases and J 0 bases; bases outside gene matches: 8. The CDR3 contains 19 residues. The CDR3 DNA reads as TGTGCCAGCAGTTTTCGACTAGCGGGGGCCTTCGCGAACACCGGGGAGCTGTTTTTT. This translates into CASSFRLAGAFANTGELFF.

The chain has TRBV19 and TRBJ2-1, with 7 bases fitting TRBD2. From germline, CDR1 is LNHDA and CDR2 SQIVND (reference sequence). Trimming cost V 3 bases and J 5 bases; bases outside gene matches: 4. The CDR3 length is 14 residues. CDR3 sequence: CASSMWLADNEQFF. As DNA, the CDR3 is TGTGCCAGTAGTATGTGGCTAGCGGACAATGAGCAGTTCTTC.

This clonotype was found many times. DNA for the CDR3: TGTGCCAGCAGTTTGAACAGGGCTCAGCCCCAGCATTTT. It yields the protein CASSLNRAQPQHF. The rearrangement uses TRBV6-1 and TRBJ1-5, with D maybe TRBD1 (6 bases). Germline values: CDR1 MNHNS, CDR2 SASEGT. CDR3 size: 13 residues. Between the trimmed V and J ends, which lost 5 bases and 6 bases, there was a span of 11 bases.

This clonotype has at least ten counts. V usage is TRBV13 and J usage is TRBJ2-7, with 10 nucleotides matching TRBD2. The V gene end was trimmed by 0 bases and the J gene end by 4 bases; junction bases not matched to a gene: 6. The V gene's germline CDR1 is PRHDT and CDR2 FYEKMQ (reference sequence). This CDR3 spans 16 amino acids. For the CDR3, the DNA is TGTGCCAGCAGCTTAGGGCCTAGCGGGAGTGGTTACGAGCAGTACTTC. Protein: CASSLGPSGSGYEQYF.

This clonotype was counted many times. The chain recombines TRBV9 with TRBJ2-5, with D tentatively TRBD1 (6 bases). Trimming left V 4 bases short and J 5 bases short, with 12 bases between. Germline lookup yields CDR1 SGDLS and CDR2 YYNGEE. The CDR3 is 13 residues long. CDR3 sequence reads: CASSKQGGETQYF. The CDR3 DNA reads TGTGCCAGCAGCAAACAGGGTGGCGAGACCCAGTACTTC.

This clonotype was recorded many times. This rearrangement joins TRBV5-1 to TRBJ1-1, with TRBD1 identical over 10 bases. After removal of 2 bases from V and 1 base from J, the junction contained 2 bases not matched to a gene. CDR3 size: 15 residues. Germline V CDR1 and CDR2: SGHRS, YFSETQ. The CDR3 nucleotides are TGCGCCAGCAGCTTCGACAGGGGGCGGAACACTGAAGCTTTCTTT. Residues: CASSFDRGRNTEAFF.

The V gene is TRBV20-1, the J gene TRBJ2-1; TRBD2 agrees at 10 bases. Trimming removed 5 bases from V and 6 bases from J; junction bases left unmatched: 4. The CDR3 consists of 13 residues. The germline gives CDR1 DFQATT, CDR2 SNEGSKA (reference sequence). The CDR3 loop reads CSAPLAGVNEQFF. The CDR3 nucleotides are TGCAGTGCTCCTCTAGCGGGAGTCAATGAGCAGTTCTTC.

This clonotype was picked up many times. The chain employs TRBV20-1 and TRBJ2-1; TRBD2 matches 8 bases. J lost 7 bases, V lost 2 bases, and 13 bases had no gene match. CDR1 DFQATT and CDR2 SNEGSKA come from the germline V gene (reference sequence). This CDR3 has 16 residues. As DNA, the CDR3 is TGCAGTGCTAGACCTCTACCCAGCGGGAGTAGGAATGAGCAGTTCTTC. Translating gives CSARPLPSGSRNEQFF.

This chain links TRBV6-1 with TRBJ2-1; D may be TRBD2 (5 bases). CDR1 is MNHNS, CDR2 SASEGT, per germline. The CDR3 length is 15 residues. V lost 5 bases and J 3 bases, leaving 14 bases between the germline ends. The CDR3 is CASSLSGDNYNEQFF. As DNA, the CDR3 is TGTGCCAGCAGTCTCAGCGGAGACAACTACAATGAGCAGTTCTTC.

The chain links TRBV20-1 to TRBJ2-3; weak D call: TRBD1 (6 bases). Trimming shortened V by 1 base and J by 3 bases, and 20 bases separated the two germline ends. Looked up from germline, CDR1 is DFQATT and CDR2 is SNEGSKA (reference sequence). The CDR3 runs 17 residues. Written as DNA, the CDR3 is TGCAGTGCTAGAGCTGTTCAGGGGAGTGGGTTGACAGATACGCAGTATTTT. This codes for CSARAVQGSGLTDTQYF.

This clonotype showed up many times. The V call is TRBV7-6, the J call TRBJ2-3; 11 bases are shared with TRBD2. The CDR3 runs to 16 residues. J lost 1 base, V lost 3 bases, and 3 bases had no gene match. The germline CDR1 and CDR2 sequences are SGHVS and FNYEAQ. The CDR3 nucleotides are TGTGCCAGCAGCTTCCTAGCGGGAGGTGGCACAGATACGCAGTATTTT. Translated: CASSFLAGGGTDTQYF.

The rearrangement links TRBV27 to TRBJ2-5, with D perhaps matching TRBD2 (6 bases). Trimming left V 7 bases short and J 3 bases short, with 12 bases between. The CDR3 spans 13 residues. CDR1 is MNHEY and CDR2 is SMNVEV in the germline V gene (reference sequence). In DNA, the CDR3 is TGTGCCAGCAAGGGGACTTACAAAGAGACCCAGTACTTC. As protein: CASKGTYKETQYF.

This clonotype was recorded many times. The rearrangement uses TRBV12-3 or TRBV12-4 and TRBJ2-1; D tentatively reads TRBD1 or TRBD2 (5 bases each). The V end was cut by 7 bases, the J end by 2 bases, with 18 bases between. The CDR3 runs 16 residues. The CDR3 DNA follows: TGTGCCAGCAAGCCGGATGGGACGGGCCCCTACAATGAGCAGTTCTTC. Protein: CASKPDGTGPYNEQFF.

The chain recombines TRBV7-9 with TRBJ2-1; 8 bases line up with TRBD1. Germline values: CDR1 SEHNR, CDR2 FQNEAQ (reference sequence). CDR3 size: 16 residues. After removal of 4 bases from V and 6 bases from J, the junction contained 11 bases not matched to a gene. DNA for the CDR3: TGTGCCAGCAGCTCTGACAGGGGATTAAGTCGCAATGAGCAGTTCTTC. Protein: CASSSDRGLSRNEQFF.

The chain joins TRBV27 to TRBJ2-7, with D possibly matching TRBD2 (6 bases). Trimming pared 5 bases from V and 4 bases from J, leaving 15 bases between. Germline V gene data show CDR1 as MNHEY and CDR2 as SMNVEV (reference sequence). The CDR3 has 14 residues. In nucleotides, the CDR3 is TGTGCCAGCAGTCCCGGACCCAGCGGGTACGAGCAGTACTTC. This encodes CASSPGPSGYEQYF.

The rearrangement joins TRBV4-1 to TRBJ2-7, with D perhaps assigned TRBD1 or TRBD2 (6 bases each). The germline V gene has CDR1 MGHRA and CDR2 YSYEKL. CDR3 size: 15 residues. Trimming pared 6 bases from V and 4 bases from J, leaving 19 bases between. CDR3 sequence (DNA): TGCGCCAGCAGACCCCAGGGGCGCGGGGCATACGAGCAGTACTTC. Translation gives CASRPQGRGAYEQYF.

The chain combines TRBV7-2 with TRBJ2-6, with D possibly being TRBD1 or TRBD2 (5 bases each). Trimming removed 5 bases from V and 1 base from J, with 15 bases in between. The CDR3 runs 17 residues. Germline CDR1 is SGHTA and CDR2 is FQGNSA. CDR3 nucleotide sequence: TGTGCCAGCAGCCTTCCGGGACCGATTTCTGGGGCCAACGTCCTGACTTTC. Its translation is CASSLPGPISGANVLTF. The full variable domain, its missing parts supplied by reference TRBV7-2 and TRBJ2-6, is GAGVSQSPSNKVTEKGKDVELRCDPISGHTALYWYRQSLGQGLEFLIYFQGNSAPDKSGLPSDRFSAERTGGSVSTLTIQRTQQEDSAVYLCASSLPGPISGANVLTFGAGSRLTVL.